This record covers a single T cell receptor beta chain. Its antigen is not known. The CDR3 runs to 14 residues. The V end lost 3 bases, the J end lost 5 bases, and 13 bases lay between the germline ends. Germline CDR1 is KGHSH and CDR2 is LQKENI. This table comes from immunoSEQ multiplex PCR, and its TCRdb copy is limited to in-frame clones, with some not included. The table shows under 130,000 clones, with 80% to 90% occurring only once. The data were taken from a study of T cell responses to AZD1222 COVID-19 vaccine. Broader study findings: Regions left unmutated in variants are reportedly the target of nearly half of spike-specific TCRs. Donors were mostly white British, more females; clonal diversity possibly underestimated. Spike-specific TCR breadth and depth went up after people got two AZD1222 doses.

The study pooled second doses at about 4 or about 12 weeks. The sample consisted of peripheral blood, taken 28 days after the second AZD1222 dose. The receptor comes from an adult who received the AZD1222 COVID-19 vaccine. The genes are TRBV18 and TRBJ2-5, with D tentatively TRBD1 or TRBD2 (5 bases each). CDR3 in DNA: TGTGCCAGCTCACCGTCCCAGGGACGGGAGACCCAGTACTTC. It is translated as CASSPSQGRETQYF. Complete variable domain (other parts from reference TRBV18 and TRBJ2-5): NAGVMQNPRHLVRRRGQEARLRCSPMKGHSHVYWYRQLPEEGLKFMVYLQKENIIDESGMPKERFSAEFPKEGPSILRIQQVVRGDSAAYFCASSPSQGRETQYFGPGTRLLVL.